These 28 T cell receptor beta chains came from one sample sequenced in a study of T cell repertoires in cytomegalovirus infection. These receptors have no identified antigens. TCRdb passed the reads through MiXCR, listing each CDR3 protein once. The sample records 750,000 to 900,000 distinct CDR3 sequences, around 29% being singletons. The sequencing here drew on cultured CD8+ T cells from PBMCs, taken from culture after CMV antigen stimulation. These receptors were collected from a human donor in good health (CMV status not recorded). Some clones in this sample may be carry-over from other donors' samples.

This clonotype was observed a few times. The chain couples TRBV7-9 to TRBJ2-3; D might be TRBD2 (6 bases). CDR1 and CDR2 from the germline V gene are SEHNR and FQNEAQ (reference sequence). Deletions cut 3 bases from V and 4 bases from J, with 14 bases between. The CDR3 contains 15 residues. Here the CDR3 DNA reads TGTGCCAGCAGCTTCCGGGACGGAGGGCCAGATACGCAGTATTTT. Its protein product is CASSFRDGGPDTQYF.

V and J are TRBV18 and TRBJ1-1, with D possibly matching TRBD1 (5 bases). V was clipped by 0 bases and J by 6 bases, with 14 bases between them. This CDR3 has 15 residues. Germline-derived CDR1 and CDR2 are KGHSH and LQKENI. The CDR3 here is CASSPPGGFFSEAFF. In DNA form, the CDR3 reads TGTGCCAGCTCACCACCCGGGGGGTTTTTCTCTGAAGCTTTCTTT.

The rearrangement links TRBV2 to TRBJ2-3; D remains ambiguous. CDR1 SNHLY and CDR2 FYNNEI come from the germline V gene. The CDR3 is made up of 13 amino acids. Trimming removed 8 bases at V and 2 bases at J, with 11 bases between. The CDR3 nucleotides read TGTGCCAGCGAAGATGATTTCACAGATACGCAGTATTTT. Its protein is CASEDDFTDTQYF. The complete variable domain, with remaining parts taken from reference TRBV2 and TRBJ2-3, reads EPEVTQTPSHQVTQMGQEVILRCVPISNHLYFYWYRQILGQKVEFLVSFYNNEISEKSEIFDDQFSVERPDGSNFTLKIRSTKLEDSAMYFCASEDDFTDTQYFGPGTRLTVL.

This chain joins TRBV28 and TRBJ2-7, with D possibly being TRBD1 (5 bases). This CDR3 is 14 amino acids long. CDR1 is MDHEN and CDR2 is SYDVKM in the germline V gene. The V gene lost 5 bases and the J gene lost 7 bases, with 18 bases spanning the gap. The CDR3 DNA sequence: TGTGCCAGCAGTCCGACAGTCCTTATTGGGGAGCAGTACGTC. Translation gives CASSPTVLIGEQYV.

The sample holds a few counts of this clonotype. The gene calls are TRBV18 and TRBJ1-1; 10 bases agree with TRBD1. The CDR3 runs to 15 residues. Germline CDR1 reads KGHSH; CDR2 reads LQKENI. The V gene end was trimmed by 2 bases and the J gene end by 5 bases; junction bases not matched to a gene: 5. The CDR3: CASSPRQGAWTEAFF. The CDR3 DNA sequence: TGTGCCAGCTCACCAAGACAGGGGGCGTGGACTGAAGCTTTCTTT.

The rearrangement uses TRBV27 and TRBJ2-1; 11 bases fit TRBD2. The germline V gene has CDR1 MNHEY and CDR2 SMNVEV (reference sequence). CDR3 length equals 15 residues. The junction had 4 bases not matched to a gene; V was cut back by 7 bases and J by 2 bases. This CDR3 reads CASIHSGGAYNEQFF. The CDR3 nucleotides read TGTGCCAGCATCCATAGCGGGGGGGCCTACAATGAGCAGTTCTTC.

In nucleotides, the CDR3 is TGTGCCAGCAGCTTCGAATGGACAGATACGCAGTATTTT. It is translated as CASSFEWTDTQYF. The chain links TRBV7-9 to TRBJ2-3; D not resolved. Trimming took 3 bases from V and 3 from J, leaving 7 bases between them. The CDR3 length is 13 residues. Germline loops: CDR1 SEHNR, CDR2 FQNEAQ (reference sequence). The full variable domain, completed using reference TRBV7-9 and TRBJ2-3, is DTGVSQNPRHKITKRGQNVTFRCDPISEHNRLYWYRQTLGQGPEFLTYFQNEAQLEKSRLLSDRFSAERPKGSFSTLEIQRTEQGDSAMYLCASSFEWTDTQYFGPGTRLTVL.

The rearrangement uses TRBV7-9 and TRBJ1-2; no clear D gene. The CDR3 covers 15 residues. Trimming stripped 1 base from V and 0 bases from J, with 9 bases between. Germline CDR1 reads SEHNR; CDR2 reads FQNEAQ (reference sequence). The CDR3 DNA sequence: TGTGCCAGCAGCTTAGTCCTGGGTGCTAACTATGGCTACACCTTC. It codes for CASSLVLGANYGYTF.

This clonotype appeared a few times. The chain joins TRBV9 to TRBJ1-3; D gene unclear. The germline V gene encodes CDR1 SGDLS and CDR2 YYNGEE. V lost 0 bases and J lost 0, with 10 bases in between. This CDR3 comprises 16 residues. The CDR3 sequence: CASSVAGLSSGNTIYF. The CDR3 coding sequence is TGTGCCAGCAGCGTAGCAGGTCTAAGCTCTGGAAACACCATATATTTT.

This clonotype showed up many times. The gene calls are TRBV6-2 or TRBV6-3 and TRBJ2-2; TRBD1 matches at 9 bases. Germline CDR1 is MNHEY and CDR2 is SVGEGT. With V trimmed by 7 bases and J by 4 bases, 7 bases remained unmatched. The CDR3 consists of 15 residues. The CDR3 spells CASNRDRVITGELFF. The CDR3 DNA reads as TGTGCCAGCAACCGGGACAGGGTGATCACCGGGGAGCTGTTTTTT.

This clonotype was counted a few times. The rearrangement links TRBV6-1 to TRBJ2-3, with 8 bases identical to TRBD2. The germline V gene encodes CDR1 MNHNS and CDR2 SASEGT. The CDR3 is made up of 16 amino acids. V dropped 0 bases and J dropped 1; count of bases not matched to a gene: 3. The CDR3, as DNA: TGTGCCAGCAGTGAAGCTTGGCGGGGGGGCACAGATACGCAGTATTTT. It is translated as CASSEAWRGGTDTQYF.

The V and J genes are TRBV7-4 and TRBJ2-5; D is uncertain. The CDR3 has 14 residues. The germline V gene encodes CDR1 SGHVT and CDR2 SQSDAQ. Trimming removed 0 bases from V and 4 bases from J, with 9 bases in between. DNA for the CDR3: TGTGCCAGCAGCTTAGCGGCAAGGAGAGAGACCCAGTACTTC. It yields the protein CASSLAARRETQYF.

In this sample, this clonotype turned up a few times. J is TRBJ2-3 and V is TRBV7-6; tentatively, D is TRBD1 (5 bases). V was cut by 2 bases and J by 2 bases, with 11 bases left in between. Germline CDR1 and CDR2: SGHVS and FNYEAQ. The CDR3 spans 15 residues. The CDR3 region has the DNA TGTGCCAGCAGCTTATATCTAGGGGCCACAGATACGCAGTATTTT. As protein: CASSLYLGATDTQYF.

The chain links TRBV12-3 or TRBV12-4 to TRBJ1-5, with TRBD1 as a possible D gene (6 bases). Between the trimmed V and J ends, which lost 3 bases and 6 bases, there was a span of 12 bases. The CDR3 contains 14 residues. The CDR3 protein is CASSFQGTSQPQHF. CDR3 nucleotide sequence: TGTGCCAGCAGTTTTCAGGGGACGAGTCAGCCCCAGCATTTT.

The V and J genes are TRBV12-3 or TRBV12-4 and TRBJ1-5; the match to TRBD1 covers 7 bases. There are 18 residues in the CDR3. With V trimmed by 5 bases and J by 1 base, 14 bases remained unmatched. The chain's CDR3 is CASSDNSGTAVSNQPQHF. The CDR3 DNA reads TGTGCCAGCAGTGATAATTCCGGGACAGCGGTCAGCAATCAGCCCCAGCATTTT.

This rearrangement joins TRBV6-6 to TRBJ2-7; D not certain. This CDR3 has 11 amino acids. Germline V gene lookup returns CDR1 MNHNY and CDR2 SVGAGI (reference sequence). Trimming cost V 8 bases and J 4 bases, with 9 bases left between them. CDR3 amino acids: CASGSVYEQYV. DNA of the CDR3: TGTGCCAGCGGATCAGTGTACGAGCAGTACGTC.

This clonotype has a count of ten or more. This chain uses TRBV6-5 with TRBJ1-1, with D maybe TRBD1 (5 bases). Trimming left V 0 bases short and J 0 bases short, with 8 bases between. The CDR3 has 15 amino acids. CDR1 and CDR2 from the germline V gene are MNHEY and SVGAGI. CDR3 region: CASSYSAGMNTEAFF. The CDR3 DNA follows: TGTGCCAGCAGTTACTCGGCAGGGATGAACACTGAAGCTTTCTTT.

V gene TRBV6-2 or TRBV6-3 combines with J gene TRBJ1-2; unclear D gene. V lost 0 bases and J lost 3, with 14 bases in between. The CDR3 contains 16 residues. CDR1 MNHEY and CDR2 SVGEGT come from the germline V gene. The CDR3 spells CASSYSLGRRYYGYTF. Written as DNA, the CDR3 is TGTGCCAGCAGTTACTCGCTCGGGAGGAGGTACTATGGCTACACCTTC.

This clonotype was detected a few times. The chain has TRBV27 and TRBJ2-1; 7 nucleotides line up with TRBD1. The CDR3 covers 15 residues. V shed 8 bases, J shed 3 bases, and the junction held 10 bases outside the gene matches. CDR1 and CDR2 from the germline V gene are MNHEY and SMNVEV (reference sequence). The CDR3 nucleotides are TGTGCCAGCTCGCCGGGACAGTATTTCTACAATGAGCAGTTCTTC. Protein sequence: CASSPGQYFYNEQFF.

The table lists this clonotype with a few counts. The chain recombines TRBV27 with TRBJ1-3; D uncertain. The germline V gene has CDR1 MNHEY and CDR2 SMNVEV (reference sequence). This CDR3 region has 15 residues. V dropped 5 bases and J dropped 4 bases, with 15 bases sitting between them. The CDR3 bases are TGTGCCAGCAGTCCCCTTAGTTATTCCGGAAACACCATATATTTT. Translated: CASSPLSYSGNTIYF.

This clonotype was seen a few times. The V and J genes are TRBV6-1 and TRBJ2-1; D remains ambiguous. CDR3 size: 12 residues. CDR1 is MNHNS and CDR2 is SASEGT in the germline V gene. The ends were cut back, 4 bases at V and 5 bases at J, with 6 bases in the middle. The DNA of the CDR3 is TGTGCCAGCAGTGCCGCCAACAATGAGCAGTTCTTC. Protein: CASSAANNEQFF.

Ten or more counts support this clonotype. This sequence joins TRBV7-2 and TRBJ1-2; no firm D call. The V and J ends lost 3 bases and 2 bases respectively, with 10 bases between them. The CDR3 runs 14 residues. In germline, CDR1 is SGHTA, CDR2 FQGNSA. In DNA, the CDR3 is TGTGCCAGCAGCTTCGTACAGTTCAACTATGGCTACACCTTC. Protein product: CASSFVQFNYGYTF.

With respect to this clonotype: At one end the junction does not follow the germline gene, possibly because of a read error. The chain has TRBV7-7 and TRBJ2-2; possible D gene TRBD1, 6 bases. The V gene's germline CDR1 is SSHAT and CDR2 FNYEAQ (reference sequence). The CDR3 spans 15 residues. CDR3 loop: CASSAEQGFTGELFF. In nucleotides, the CDR3 is TGTGCTAGCAGCGCTGAACAGGGTTTCACCGGGGAGCTGTTTTTT.

J is TRBJ2-7 and V is TRBV6-5; 11 nucleotides align to TRBD2. CDR1 and CDR2 (germline): MNHEY, SVGAGI. The CDR3 is 16 amino acids. The ends lost 2 bases at V and 2 bases at J; junction bases unmatched: 5. DNA of the CDR3: TGTGCCAGCAGTTACGGGACTAGCGGACCAGCCTACGAGCAGTACTTC. Residues: CASSYGTSGPAYEQYF.

The gene calls are TRBV19 and TRBJ2-3, with TRBD2 identical over 9 bases. The CDR3 is 17 residues long. The ends lost 4 bases at V and 6 bases at J; junction bases unmatched: 14. Germline V gene lookup returns CDR1 LNHDA and CDR2 SQIVND (reference sequence). The CDR3 loop reads CASSKGGSGGLGDTQYF. The CDR3 DNA sequence: TGTGCCAGTAGTAAAGGTGGTAGCGGGGGTCTGGGGGATACGCAGTATTTT.

This clonotype was counted a few times. This rearrangement joins TRBV27 to TRBJ2-3; D gene uncertain. The germline CDR1 and CDR2 sequences are MNHEY and SMNVEV (reference sequence). The CDR3 consists of 12 residues. Between the trimmed V and J ends, which lost 6 bases and 7 bases, there was a span of 11 bases. The CDR3 protein is CASSYDAYTQYF. The CDR3 DNA reads as TGTGCCAGCAGCTACGACGCCTATACGCAGTATTTT.

The chain has TRBV6-2 or TRBV6-3 and TRBJ2-1; D is possibly TRBD1 or TRBD2 (5 bases each). Germline values: CDR1 MNHEY, CDR2 SVGEGT. The CDR3 extends over 18 amino acids. V lost 6 bases and J 0 bases, leaving 21 bases between the germline ends. CDR3 coding DNA: TGTGCCAGCAGCTCCCCCGGGGCGGTATATTACTCCTACAATGAGCAGTTCTTC. This sequence encodes CASSSPGAVYYSYNEQFF.

At least ten counts were recorded for this clonotype. The chain has TRBV20-1 and TRBJ2-1; the D call may be TRBD1 or TRBD2 (6 bases each). Trimming stripped 4 bases from V and 0 bases from J, with 19 bases between. Germline CDR1 and CDR2: DFQATT and SNEGSKA (reference sequence). This CDR3 is built from 17 residues. The DNA for the CDR3 is TGCAGTGCTATTCCGGGGGCCCCTTCAAGCTCCTACAATGAGCAGTTCTTC. It is translated as CSAIPGAPSSSYNEQFF.